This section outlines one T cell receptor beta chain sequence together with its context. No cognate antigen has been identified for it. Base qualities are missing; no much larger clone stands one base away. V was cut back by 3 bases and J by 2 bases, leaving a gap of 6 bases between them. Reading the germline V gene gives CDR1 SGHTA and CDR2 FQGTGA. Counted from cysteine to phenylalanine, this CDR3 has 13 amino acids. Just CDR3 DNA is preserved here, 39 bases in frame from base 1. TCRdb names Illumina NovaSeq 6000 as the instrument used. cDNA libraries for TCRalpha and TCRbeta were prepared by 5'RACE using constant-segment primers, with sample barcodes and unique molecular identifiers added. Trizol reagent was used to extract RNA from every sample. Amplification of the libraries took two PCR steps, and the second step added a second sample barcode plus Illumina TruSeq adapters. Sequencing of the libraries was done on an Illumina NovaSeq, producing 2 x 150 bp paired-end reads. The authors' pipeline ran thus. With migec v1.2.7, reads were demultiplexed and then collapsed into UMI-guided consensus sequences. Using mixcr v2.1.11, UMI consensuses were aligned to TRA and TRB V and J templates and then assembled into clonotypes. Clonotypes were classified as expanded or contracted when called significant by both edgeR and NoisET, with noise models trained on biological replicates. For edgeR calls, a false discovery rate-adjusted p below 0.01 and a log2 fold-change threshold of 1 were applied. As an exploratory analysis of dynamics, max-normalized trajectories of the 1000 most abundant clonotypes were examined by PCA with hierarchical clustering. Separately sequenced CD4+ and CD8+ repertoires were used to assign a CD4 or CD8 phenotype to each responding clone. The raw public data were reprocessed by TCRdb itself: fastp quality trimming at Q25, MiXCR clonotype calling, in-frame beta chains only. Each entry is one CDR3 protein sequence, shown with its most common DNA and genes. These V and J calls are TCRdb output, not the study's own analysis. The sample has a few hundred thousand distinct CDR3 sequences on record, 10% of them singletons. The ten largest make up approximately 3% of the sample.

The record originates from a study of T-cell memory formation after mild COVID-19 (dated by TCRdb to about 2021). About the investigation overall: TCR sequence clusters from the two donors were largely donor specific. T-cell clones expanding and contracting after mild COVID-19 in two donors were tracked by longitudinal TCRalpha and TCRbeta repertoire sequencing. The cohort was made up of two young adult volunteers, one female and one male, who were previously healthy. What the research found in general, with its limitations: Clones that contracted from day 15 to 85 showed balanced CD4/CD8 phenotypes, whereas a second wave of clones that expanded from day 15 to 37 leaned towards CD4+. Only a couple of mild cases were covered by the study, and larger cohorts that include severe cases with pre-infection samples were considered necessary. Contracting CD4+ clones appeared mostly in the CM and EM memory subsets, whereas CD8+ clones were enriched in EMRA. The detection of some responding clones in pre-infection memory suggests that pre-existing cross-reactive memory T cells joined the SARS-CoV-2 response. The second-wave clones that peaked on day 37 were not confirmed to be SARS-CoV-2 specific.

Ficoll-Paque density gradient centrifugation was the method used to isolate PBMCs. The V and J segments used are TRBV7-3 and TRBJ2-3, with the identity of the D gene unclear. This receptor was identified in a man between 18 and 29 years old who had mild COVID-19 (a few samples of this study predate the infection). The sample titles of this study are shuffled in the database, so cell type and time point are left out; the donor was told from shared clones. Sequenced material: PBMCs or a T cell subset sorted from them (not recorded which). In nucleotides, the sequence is TGTGCCAGCAGCTTCTCGGCCACAGATACGCAGTATTTT. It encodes CASSFSATDTQYF.